This T cell receptor beta chain was sequenced in a study of CD8 T cells in Susac syndrome. TCR beta sequences were obtained from blood CD8+ and CD4+ T cells. CD8+ and CD4+ T cells were negatively isolated; TEMRA cells were FACS-enriched. Reverse transcription of about 0.5 to 1 ug RNA used random hexamers. TCR beta CDR3 was amplified by immunoSEQ covering 54 Vbeta and 13 Jbeta. MiXCR was run by TCRdb on the immunoSEQ multiplex PCR reads, yielding one entry per CDR3 protein. The profile covers approximately 220,000 distinct CDR3 sequences, with approximately 95% appearing a single time and approximately 0.08% taken by the ten largest. There are 13 residues in the CDR3. Germline-derived CDR1 and CDR2 are DFQATT and SNEGSKA (reference sequence). Losses at the gene ends were 5 bases for V and 5 bases for J; bases not matched to a gene: 1. In its sample, this clonotype was seen once. Its target is unknown.

The study, taken as a whole, reports: The study conceded that its TCR sequencing and HLA analysis involved relatively few individuals.

The specimen sequenced was CD4+ T cells from PBMCs. The J gene is TRBJ1-6, the V gene TRBV20-1, with 9 bases lining up with TRBD1. The sequence was obtained from a human donor with multiple sclerosis. Written as DNA, the CDR3 is TGCAGTGCTTGGACAGGGGATAATTCACCCCTCCACTTT. This encodes CSAWTGDNSPLHF.